These T cell receptor beta chains were read from a single sample in a study of blood T cell repertoires in COVID-19. Sequencing was performed with immunoSEQ multiplex PCR; in TCRdb, only in-frame clones are kept and a portion is missing. The data show 95,000 to 150,000 clones, just over 85% seen once. The sample was peripheral blood. All receptors derive from a man aged 35 to 55 with acute or convalescent COVID-19. The CDR3 runs from the conserved cysteine through the conserved F or W. A D gene is named only where the DNA matches it firmly. Size is omitted from some rows. Given values are once, few, many or a class for expanded clones.

j_call v_call clone_size d_call cdr3_nt cdr3_aa
TRBJ2-1 TRBV3-1/TRBV3-2 NA TRBD2 TGTGCCAGCAGCCAATCGCGGGGGAGTGAGCAGTTCTTC CASSQSRGSEQFF
TRBJ1-1 TRBV6-2/TRBV6-3 NA NA TGTGCCAGCAGTTACGTAGAAAACACTGAAGCTTTCTTT CASSYVENTEAFF
TRBJ2-5 TRBV6-4 NA TRBD2 TGTGCCAGCAGGAGAGAAGCGGGAGGGTTTGAGACCCAGTACTTC CASRREAGGFETQYF
TRBJ2-1 TRBV7-9 NA NA TGTGCCAGCAGCCCCTTAGGTCCGGGACTCACAAATGAGCAGTTCTTC CASSPLGPGLTNEQFF
TRBJ2-1 TRBV7-2 NA NA TGTGCCAGCAGCTTAGCGTCCGTGGGGGCGTACAATGAGCAGTTCTTC CASSLASVGAYNEQFF
TRBJ2-7 TRBV30 NA TRBD2 TGTGCCTGGGCCCGAGCTAGCGGGAGGGAATTATACGAGCAGTACTTC CAWARASGRELYEQYF
TRBJ1-6 TRBV14 NA NA TGTGCCAGCAGCCAAGTGGGGAGCTCCTATAATTCACCCCTCCACTTT CASSQVGSSYNSPLHF
TRBJ2-7 TRBV14 NA NA TGTGCCAGCAGCCAGTTCGGGAACGAGCAGTACTTC CASSQFGNEQYF
TRBJ1-1 TRBV30 NA NA TGTGCCTGGAGTGTATGGGGCGGGGAGAACACTGAAGCTTTCTTT CAWSVWGGENTEAFF
TRBJ2-7 TRBV7-6 NA TRBD1 TGTGCCAGCAGCTTGGGGGGACAGGGGGCGCGGAACGAGCAGTACTTC CASSLGGQGARNEQYF
TRBJ1-1 TRBV7-8 few NA TGTGCCAGCAGCTTAAGGGGTCAACATTTGAACACTGAAGCTTTCTTT CASSLRGQHLNTEAFF
TRBJ2-1 TRBV5-1 NA NA TGCGCCAGCAGCTTGGACTTAGCCCCACATGAGCAGTTCTTC CASSLDLAPHEQFF
TRBJ2-3 TRBV4-1 NA NA TGCGCCAGCAGCCATGCAGGATCAGATACGCAGTATTTT CASSHAGSDTQYF
TRBJ2-3 TRBV9 once NA TGTGCCAGCAGCGAGCACTCGGGTGAGGCCACAGATACGCAGTATTTT CASSEHSGEATDTQYF
TRBJ2-5 TRBV24-1 NA TRBD1 TGTGCCACCAGTACAGGGGTAGGGGAGACCCAGTACTTC CATSTGVGETQYF
TRBJ1-1 TRBV10-1 NA NA TGCGCCAGCAGTGGTCAGGCCGGGGGGAGGACTGAAGCTTTCTTT CASSGQAGGRTEAFF
TRBJ1-1 TRBV15 NA NA TGTGCCACCAGCGGTGGGAGAATCACTGAAGCTTTCTTT CATSGGRITEAFF
TRBJ1-6 TRBV4-3 NA NA TGCGCCAGCAGTCGAACGGCAAGCGGGGGCGCAATTATTTCACCCCTCCACTTT CASSRTASGGAIISPLHF
TRBJ2-1 TRBV3-1/TRBV3-2 once TRBD2 TGTGCCAGCCGTGCCGGCGGGACGGGAGGATTCCGTGAGCAGTTCTTC CASRAGGTGGFREQFF
TRBJ1-5 TRBV6-5 NA NA TGTGCCAGCAGTCCACGTTGGGCCAAGCAGCCCCAGCATTTT CASSPRWAKQPQHF
TRBJ1-3 TRBV9 NA NA TGTGCCAGCGGGTCGGGAGGTGGAAACACCATATATTTT CASGSGGGNTIYF
TRBJ1-1 TRBV19 NA NA TGTGCCAGTAGTAGGGCCACTGAAGCTTTCTTT CASSRATEAFF
TRBJ1-3 TRBV5-6 NA TRBD1 TGTGCCAGCAGCTCGGGTTCAGGGGGCAGGGCTGGAAACACCATATATTTT CASSSGSGGRAGNTIYF
TRBJ1-2 TRBV9 NA NA TGTGCCAGCAGCGCAACACACTATGGCTACACCTTC CASSATHYGYTF
TRBJ1-4 TRBV6-5 NA TRBD1 TGTGCCAGCAGTTCTGGACAGGGAGGAGAAAAACTGTTTTTT CASSSGQGGEKLFF
TRBJ2-1 TRBV3-1/TRBV3-2 NA NA TGTGCCAGCAGCCAAGAAGGGGGTTGGGATGAGCAGTTCTTC CASSQEGGWDEQFF
TRBJ2-7 TRBV5-1 NA TRBD2 TGCGCCAGCAGCTTGACTAGCGGGACCAACGAGCAGTACTTC CASSLTSGTNEQYF
TRBJ1-4 TRBV4-1 NA NA TGCGCCAGCAGCCAAGGAACCCTGAGCACAACTAATGAAAAACTGTTTTTT CASSQGTLSTTNEKLFF
TRBJ2-3 TRBV18 NA TRBD1 TGTGCCAGCTCACCTCTGGACAGGGCCAGAGATACGCAGTATTTT CASSPLDRARDTQYF
TRBJ1-3 TRBV7-8 NA TRBD1 TGTGCCAGCAGCTTAAGGGGGCCCTCTGGAAACACCATATATTTT CASSLRGPSGNTIYF
TRBJ1-2 TRBV19 NA TRBD1 TGTGCCAGTAGTCCCACAGGGGGGCTTCGGTATGGCTACACCTTC CASSPTGGLRYGYTF
TRBJ2-5 TRBV5-8 NA NA TGTGCCAGCTCTAGAACGAGACAAGAGACCCAGTACTTC CASSRTRQETQYF
TRBJ2-7 TRBV6-2/TRBV6-3 NA NA TGTGCCAGCAGTTTCGGCTACGAGCAGTACTTC CASSFGYEQYF
TRBJ2-1 TRBV9 NA NA TGTGCCAGCAGCGTAGCCAGCGTAGTAAATGAGCAGTTCTTC CASSVASVVNEQFF
TRBJ2-2 TRBV19 NA TRBD2 TGTGCCAGTAGAGCGGGAGGCGTCACCGGGGAGCTGTTTTTT CASRAGGVTGELFF
TRBJ2-3 TRBV19 NA TRBD1 TGTGCCAGTAGTACCCCACGGGACAGGGGGCATTCAGATACGCAGTATTTT CASSTPRDRGHSDTQYF
TRBJ1-4 TRBV19 NA TRBD1 TGTGCCAGTCGAACGACAGGGGGCGGAAAACTGTTTTTT CASRTTGGGKLFF
TRBJ1-4 TRBV6-5 NA NA TGTGCCAGCTCACAGACTAATGAAAAACTGTTTTTT CASSQTNEKLFF
TRBJ1-1 TRBV9 NA NA TGTGCCAGCAGCGTAGCACAGGGCACTGAAGCTTTCTTT CASSVAQGTEAFF
TRBJ1-1 TRBV6-5 NA NA TGTGCCAGCAGCATCCGGGGGGTACACACTGAAGCTTTCTTT CASSIRGVHTEAFF
TRBJ2-7 TRBV10-1 NA NA TGCGCCAGCAGTGAGTCAGGAGTAAGCTCCTACGAGCAGTACTTC CASSESGVSSYEQYF
TRBJ1-1 TRBV3-1/TRBV3-2 NA TRBD1 TGTGCCAGCAGCCAAGGGGACAGTTACACTGAAGCTTTCTTT CASSQGDSYTEAFF
TRBJ2-4 TRBV2 NA NA TGTGCCAGCAATACGGACAGCAAAAACATTCAGTACTTC CASNTDSKNIQYF
TRBJ1-2 TRBV10-3 NA TRBD1 TGTGCCATCAGCAATGACAGGGTCGGTGGCTACACCTTC CAISNDRVGGYTF
TRBJ1-1 TRBV30 NA NA TGTGCCTGGAGTGAAGGGGTGATGAACACTGAAGCTTTCTTT CAWSEGVMNTEAFF
TRBJ1-2 TRBV30 NA TRBD1 TGTGCCTGGAGGCAGGGGGCGGGCCGTGAAGCTAACTATGGCTACACCTTC CAWRQGAGREANYGYTF
TRBJ1-4 TRBV5-5 NA NA TGTGCCAGCAGCCCAGGACAGAATAATGAAAAACTGTTTTTT CASSPGQNNEKLFF
TRBJ1-4 TRBV12-3/TRBV12-4 NA NA TGTGCCAGCAGTTTGGCGGGGGGTGAAAAACTGTTTTTT CASSLAGGEKLFF
TRBJ1-1 TRBV6-1 once NA TGTGCCAGCAGTGAATTGTCGTGGGGGGGTGAAGCTTTCTTT CASSELSWGGEAFF
TRBJ2-7 TRBV4-2 once NA TGTGCCAGCAGCCAATCGACCCTCGGGGGTAGGAGCTCCTACGAGCAGTACTTC CASSQSTLGGRSSYEQYF
TRBJ1-2 TRBV5-1 NA TRBD1 TGCGCCAGCAGCATACGACAGGGGACGGGCTATGGCTACACCTTC CASSIRQGTGYGYTF
TRBJ2-2 TRBV11-2 NA NA TGTGCCAGCAGAACAACGGGAGTTATCACCGGGGAGCTGTTTTTT CASRTTGVITGELFF
TRBJ1-4 TRBV2 NA NA TGTGCCAGCAGTCTAAACAGGGTTGCTAATGAAAAACTGTTTTTT CASSLNRVANEKLFF
TRBJ2-7 TRBV21-1 NA NA TGTGCCAGCCAGAAAAGGGGGACCAGCTCCTACGAGCAGTACTTC CASQKRGTSSYEQYF
TRBJ2-2 TRBV27 NA TRBD2 TGTGCCAGCAGGCGTACGGGACTACCGAACACCGGGGAGCTGTTTTTT CASRRTGLPNTGELFF
TRBJ1-5 TRBV7-9 NA TRBD1 TGTGCCAGCAGTTCAGGGGGCGAGTGGGGAGCCCAGCATTTT CASSSGGEWGAQHF
TRBJ1-1 TRBV6-5 NA NA TGTGCCAGCAGCGATTCGGGGATGGCGATAACTGAAGCTTTCTTT CASSDSGMAITEAFF
TRBJ2-1 TRBV18 NA TRBD2 TGTGCCAGCTCACCATCTAGCGGGAACTACAATGAGCAGTTCTTC CASSPSSGNYNEQFF
TRBJ1-1 TRBV13 NA NA TGTGCCAGCAGCTTACCAGATGAAGCTTTCTTT CASSLPDEAFF
TRBJ2-1 TRBV19 NA TRBD2 TGTGCCAGTAGTGGGGGGGGACGGAATGAGCAGTTCTTC CASSGGGRNEQFF